This TCR beta chain emerged from a study of blood T cell repertoires in COVID-19. Study information: From the United States, Italy and Spain came samples of acute and convalescent COVID-19. PBMCs, B-cell-depleted T cells, or T cells provided the cDNA or gDNA that made up the material.

As processed by the authors: Estimates of nucleated cell counts were drawn from the amplification of reference gene primers. Sequenced by immunoSEQ multiplex PCR; TCRdb stores in-frame clones only, minus some. V, J and clone size are those of that table, while D and trimming were read from the DNA. This sample has 250,000 to 300,000 clones, with about 85% found just once. V dropped 2 bases and J dropped 5; count of bases not matched to a gene: 8. The CDR3 consists of 15 residues. Germline V gene sequence: CDR1 MNHNS, CDR2 SASEGT. The source of this sequence is a man aged 18 to 29 with active or convalescent COVID-19. What was sequenced was peripheral blood. The genes are TRBV6-1 and TRBJ2-7; 8 nucleotides line up with TRBD2. CDR3 sequence (DNA): TGTGCCAGCAGTGAACCGAGCGGGAGTTGGCACGAGCAGTACTTC. Its protein is CASSEPSGSWHEQYF.